The clone carrying this TCR beta chain was counted at least ten times. Antigen unknown. These data originate in a study of T cell repertoires in cytomegalovirus infection. General study points: Dominant in the ex vivo response were TCR beta clonotypes restricted by HLA-C and specific for CMV. Cumulative frequency (of public TCR beta family members) identified carriers of CMV plus the relevant HLA.

CDR3 size: 13 residues. The junction had 4 bases not matched to a gene; V was cut back by 6 bases and J by 1 base. Germline loops: CDR1 SQVTM, CDR2 ANQGSEA. TCRdb re-called the reads through MiXCR, storing one row per CDR3 protein. The sample includes hundreds of thousands of distinct CDR3 sequences, 24% of them seen just once. The receptor's source is a human donor in good health (CMV status not recorded). Some clones in this sample may be carry-over from other donors' samples. The sequenced sample was CD8+ T cells from PBMCs. V usage is TRBV29-1 and J usage is TRBJ1-1, with 8 positions matching TRBD1. The CDR3 DNA is TGCAGCGTCCTGACAGGGGAGAACACTGAAGCTTTCTTT. Amino acids: CSVLTGENTEAFF.